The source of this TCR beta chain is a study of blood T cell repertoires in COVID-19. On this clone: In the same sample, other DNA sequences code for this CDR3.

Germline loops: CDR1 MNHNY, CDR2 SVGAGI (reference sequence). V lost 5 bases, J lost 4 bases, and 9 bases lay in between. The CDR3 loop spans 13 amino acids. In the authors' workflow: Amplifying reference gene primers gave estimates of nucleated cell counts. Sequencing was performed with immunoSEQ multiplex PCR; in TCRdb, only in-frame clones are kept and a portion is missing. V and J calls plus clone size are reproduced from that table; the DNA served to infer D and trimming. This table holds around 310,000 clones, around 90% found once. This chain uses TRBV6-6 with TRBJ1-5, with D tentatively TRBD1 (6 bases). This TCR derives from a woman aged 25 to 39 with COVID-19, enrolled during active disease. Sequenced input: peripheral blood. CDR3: CASSPQGNQPQHF. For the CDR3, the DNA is TGTGCCAGCAGTCCTCAGGGGAATCAGCCCCAGCATTTT.